A single sample is the source of the 10 T cell receptor beta chains below, sequenced in a study of shared T cell receptors in the human thymus. Profiling relied on immunoSEQ multiplex PCR, and the TCRdb table lists in-frame clones only, not all of them. This sample has some 700,000 clones; approximately 87% occur once, and the top ten carry 0.0095% to 0.011%. These data also featured in a second study, about human thymus T cells.

The sample consisted of thymocytes. The receptors derive from a boy younger than two with a congenital heart defect.

The CDR3 is CASFGDYGYNEQFF. The CDR3 DNA follows: TGCGCCAGCTTTGGGGACTACGGATACAATGAGCAGTTCTTC. The gene calls are TRBV5-1 and TRBJ2-1; TRBD2 agrees at 7 bases. This CDR3 has 14 residues. V shed 7 bases and J 4 bases; nucleotides not matched to a gene: 8. Germline CDR1 SGHRS, CDR2 YFSETQ.

This rearrangement joins TRBV4-1 to TRBJ2-1, with 12 bases fitting TRBD2. This CDR3 is built from 21 residues. Per the germline V gene, CDR1 is MGHRA and CDR2 is YSYEKL. The V and J ends lost 3 bases and 4 bases, in that order; junction bases with no gene match: 19. The CDR3 region has the DNA TGCGCCAGCAGCCACTTCGGGCTAGCGGGAGGGCCAGTCGTTGGGTACAATGAGCAGTTCTTC. As protein: CASSHFGLAGGPVVGYNEQFF.

This chain links TRBV6-1 with TRBJ2-1; a weak D match, TRBD2 (5 bases). Trimming shortened V by 10 bases and J by 2 bases, and 6 bases separated the two germline ends. The CDR3 totals 11 residues. Per germline, CDR1 MNHNS and CDR2 SASEGT. The CDR3 sequence is CATGTYNEQFF. CDR3 sequence (DNA): TGTGCCACCGGGACCTACAATGAGCAGTTCTTC.

The CDR3 is CASRPSKGSGYTF. The DNA of the CDR3 is TGTGCCAGCAGGCCTAGTAAGGGGTCTGGCTACACCTTC. The rearrangement joins TRBV5-6 to TRBJ1-2; maybe TRBD1 (5 bases). Germline CDR1 and CDR2: SGHDT and YYEEEE. V lost 5 bases, J lost 7 bases, and 15 bases lay in between. The CDR3 sequence is 13 residues long.

The chain links TRBV30 to TRBJ2-7, with 9 nucleotides matching TRBD1. Germline V gives CDR1 GTSNPN, CDR2 SVGIG (reference sequence). The CDR3 consists of 15 residues. After removal of 2 bases from V and 2 bases from J, the junction contained 7 bases not matched to a gene. The CDR3 reads CAWSIGTGTPYEQYF. The CDR3 coding sequence is TGTGCCTGGAGTATCGGGACAGGGACTCCCTACGAGCAGTACTTC. The complete variable domain, with remaining parts taken from reference TRBV30 and TRBJ2-7, reads SQTIHQWPATLVQPVGSPLSLECTVEGTSNPNLYWYRQAAGRGLQLLFYSVGIGQISSEVPQNLSASRPQDRQFILSSKKLLLSDSGFYLCAWSIGTGTPYEQYFGPGTRLTVT.

This rearrangement joins TRBV6-5 to TRBJ2-7, with 7 bases lining up with TRBD2. The CDR3 consists of 13 residues. With 5 bases clipped from V and 5 bases from J, the junction kept 6 bases outside the gene matches. Germline CDR1 MNHEY, CDR2 SVGAGI. The CDR3 loop is CASSATLADEQYF. CDR3 in DNA: TGTGCCAGCAGTGCCACTCTAGCGGACGAGCAGTACTTC.

The chain couples TRBV28 to TRBJ2-3; a weak D match, TRBD2 (6 bases). Germline V CDR1 and CDR2: MDHEN, SYDVKM. The V end lost 8 bases, the J end lost 3 bases, and 15 bases lay between the germline ends. This CDR3 contains 14 residues. The CDR3 spells CASAGTLRTDTQYF. The CDR3 nucleotides are TGTGCCAGCGCCGGGACTCTAAGGACAGATACGCAGTATTTT.

This clone was picked up one time. This chain connects TRBV7-3 to TRBJ2-7; a weak D match, TRBD2 (6 bases). There are 17 residues in the CDR3. The V and J ends lost 1 base and 0 bases respectively, with 16 bases between them. CDR1 is SGHTA and CDR2 is FQGTGA in the germline V gene. The CDR3 DNA is TGTGCCAGCAGCTTAAGGGTAGCGCGGGGATTCTCCTACGAGCAGTACTTC. Protein: CASSLRVARGFSYEQYF.

This chain joins TRBV7-2 and TRBJ1-2, with unresolved D. The ends were cut back, 0 bases at V and 6 bases at J, with 14 bases in the middle. Germline V CDR1 and CDR2: SGHTA, FQGNSA. The CDR3 has 15 amino acids. CDR3 sequence reads: CASSLAAVQSDGYTF. In DNA, the CDR3 is TGTGCCAGCAGCTTAGCGGCGGTTCAGTCAGATGGCTACACCTTC.

The rearrangement uses TRBV4-3 and TRBJ2-3; maybe TRBD1 (5 bases). Deletions cut 1 base from V and 6 bases from J, with 11 bases between. The CDR3 extends over 14 amino acids. Germline V gene sequence: CDR1 LGHNA, CDR2 YSLEER. The CDR3 nucleotides are TGCGCCAGCAGCCAAGTTCAGGGTCCGGATACGCAGTATTTT. Its translation: CASSQVQGPDTQYF.